The subject of this entry is one T cell receptor (beta chain). A read error may be the cause here, since a much bigger clone is one base away. Time point here: sample taken at primary tumor resection. Material for sequencing was whole RNA from tumor, nontumor lung or frozen PBMC, left unsorted. This sample was included in a study of spatial heterogeneity in lung cancer. Germline loops: CDR1 PRHDT, CDR2 FYEKMQ (reference sequence). The CDR3 runs 16 residues. Every TCR cDNA molecule bore a unique molecular identifier. TCRdb called the 5' RACE reads again in MiXCR, with one record for every CDR3 protein. The data contain over 25,000 distinct CDR3 sequences, 7.5% to 10% of them singletons.

This sequence was found in a female donor with early-stage non-small cell lung cancer. Sequenced here: PBMCs, sampled at surgery. This chain uses TRBV13 with TRBJ2-1, with D perhaps matching TRBD1 or TRBD2 (5 bases each). The CDR3 DNA reads as TGTGCCAGCAGCGGGACCGGGACCACTGGAAACAATAAGCAGTTCTTC. Encoded protein: CASSGTGTTGNNKQFF.